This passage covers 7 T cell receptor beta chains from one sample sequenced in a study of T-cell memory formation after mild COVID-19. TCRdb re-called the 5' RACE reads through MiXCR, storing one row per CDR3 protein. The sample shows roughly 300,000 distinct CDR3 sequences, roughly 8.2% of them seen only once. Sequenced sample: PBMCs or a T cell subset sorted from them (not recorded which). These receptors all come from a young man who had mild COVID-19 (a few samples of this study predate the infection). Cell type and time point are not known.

CDR3 in DNA: TGTGCCAGCAGCTCGACGCAGGGGGCATTCTACAATGAGCAGTTCTTC. It codes for CASSSTQGAFYNEQFF. The V call is TRBV11-2, the J call TRBJ2-1; 8 nucleotides agree with TRBD1. CDR1 is SGHAT, CDR2 FQNNGV, per germline. This CDR3 spans 16 amino acids. V was clipped by 4 bases and J by 3 bases; unmatched bases: 8.

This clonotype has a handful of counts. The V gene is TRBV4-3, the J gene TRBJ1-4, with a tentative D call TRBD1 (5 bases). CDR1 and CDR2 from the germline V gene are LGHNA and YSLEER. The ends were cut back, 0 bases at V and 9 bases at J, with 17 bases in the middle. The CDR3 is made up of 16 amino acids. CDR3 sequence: CASSQDSGTEPKKLFF. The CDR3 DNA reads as TGCGCCAGCAGCCAAGACTCCGGGACCGAACCGAAAAAACTGTTTTTT.

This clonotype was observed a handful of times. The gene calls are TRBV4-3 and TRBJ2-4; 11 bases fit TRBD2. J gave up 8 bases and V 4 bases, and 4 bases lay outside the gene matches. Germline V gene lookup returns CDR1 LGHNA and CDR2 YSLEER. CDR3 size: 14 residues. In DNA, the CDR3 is TGCGCCAGCAGCCCTACTAGCGGGGGTCACATTCAGTACTTC. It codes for CASSPTSGGHIQYF.

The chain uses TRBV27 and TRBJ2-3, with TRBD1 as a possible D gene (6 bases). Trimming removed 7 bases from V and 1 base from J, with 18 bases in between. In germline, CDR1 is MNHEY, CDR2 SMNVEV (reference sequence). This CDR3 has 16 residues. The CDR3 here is CASTDSAILGTDTQYF. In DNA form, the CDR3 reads TGTGCCAGCACGGACAGTGCCATACTCGGCACAGATACGCAGTATTTT.

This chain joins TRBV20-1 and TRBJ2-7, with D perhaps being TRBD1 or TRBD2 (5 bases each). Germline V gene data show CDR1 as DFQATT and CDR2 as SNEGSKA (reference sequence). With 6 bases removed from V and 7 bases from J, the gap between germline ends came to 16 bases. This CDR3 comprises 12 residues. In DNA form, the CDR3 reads TGCAGTGCCCAAGGGACGGTGGGGGAGCAGTACTTC. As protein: CSAQGTVGEQYF.

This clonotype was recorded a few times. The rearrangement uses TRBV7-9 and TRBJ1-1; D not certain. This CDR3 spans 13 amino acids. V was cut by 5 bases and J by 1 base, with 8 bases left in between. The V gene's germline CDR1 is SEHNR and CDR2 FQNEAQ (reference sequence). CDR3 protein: CASSQNKNTEAFF. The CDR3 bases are TGTGCCAGCAGCCAAAACAAGAACACTGAAGCTTTCTTT.

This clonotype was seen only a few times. The CDR3 nucleotides are TGTGCCATCACGAAGGGGAACAGGCAGTTCTTC. Residues: CAITKGNRQFF. The chain links TRBV7-9 to TRBJ2-1; D is possibly TRBD1 (5 bases). The CDR3 covers 11 residues. CDR1 and CDR2 from the germline V gene are SEHNR and FQNEAQ (reference sequence). V was clipped by 10 bases and J by 12 bases, with 16 bases between them.